One sample yielded the 10 T cell receptor beta chains listed below, sequenced in a study of T cell responses to AZD1222 COVID-19 vaccine. Sequencing used immunoSEQ multiplex PCR; TCRdb keeps in-frame clones, though not all of them. The profile covers 65,000 to 85,000 clones, with more than 90% appearing a single time and 5.2% taken by the ten largest. This specimen was peripheral blood, taken on day 0 of AZD1222 vaccination. Every receptor here comes from an adult in good health.

This clone has only one observation. The chain links TRBV11-2 to TRBJ1-2; possibly TRBD1 for D (5 bases). Trimming removed 4 bases at V and 7 bases at J, with 16 bases between. The CDR3 length is 14 residues. CDR1 and CDR2 (germline): SGHAT, FQNNGV. CDR3 region: CASSSEWGLAGYTF. DNA for the CDR3: TGTGCCAGCAGCTCGGAGTGGGGCCTGGCTGGCTACACCTTC.

The V and J genes are TRBV20-1 and TRBJ2-5; tentatively, D is TRBD1 or TRBD2 (6 bases each). The CDR3 is made up of 10 amino acids. CDR1 is DFQATT and CDR2 is SNEGSKA in the germline V gene (reference sequence). The chain's CDR3 is CRGGRETQYF. The CDR3 DNA reads TGCAGGGGGGGCCGGGAGACCCAGTACTTC.

The chain links TRBV7-2 to TRBJ2-7; 11 bases are shared with TRBD2. The CDR3 has 17 amino acids. Losses at the gene ends were 3 bases for V and 0 bases for J; bases not matched to a gene: 7. Germline V gene sequence: CDR1 SGHTA, CDR2 FQGNSA. In DNA, the CDR3 is TGTGCCAGCAGCTTTGGGACTAGCGGACAATCCTCCTACGAGCAGTACTTC. Residues: CASSFGTSGQSSYEQYF.

For the CDR3, the DNA is TGTGCCAGCAGCTTAGGTAGTTACGGGGGGGCTGGCACAGATACGCAGTATTTT. It is translated as CASSLGSYGGAGTDTQYF. The J gene is TRBJ2-3, the V gene TRBV13; 8 bases are a match to TRBD2. CDR1 PRHDT and CDR2 FYEKMQ come from the germline V gene (reference sequence). With V trimmed by 0 bases and J by 1 base, 9 bases remained unmatched. This CDR3 has 18 residues.

This sequence joins TRBV25-1 and TRBJ2-2; no clear D gene. The CDR3 loop spans 13 amino acids. V shed 7 bases and J shed 1 base, with 7 bases lying between them. Germline V gives CDR1 MGHDK, CDR2 SYGVNS. The CDR3 DNA is TGTGCCAGCATGCTGGGGAACACCGGGGAGCTGTTTTTT. This translates into CASMLGNTGELFF.

Points on this clone: It is likely a read error: a sequence one base away is far more abundant. The rearrangement joins TRBV7-8 to TRBJ2-7; perhaps TRBD2 as D (6 bases). The V gene lost 0 bases and the J gene lost 3 bases, with 9 bases spanning the gap. Germline V gene sequence: CDR1 SGHVS, CDR2 FQNEAQ. The CDR3 consists of 14 residues. The CDR3 coding sequence is TGTGCCAGCAGCTTAGCGGGCGGGGACTACGAGCAGTACTTC. This translates into CASSLAGGDYEQYF.

The rearrangement joins TRBV5-1 to TRBJ1-5, with TRBD1 matching 9 bases. Losses at the gene ends were 3 bases for V and 4 bases for J; bases not matched to a gene: 5. Germline CDR1 and CDR2: SGHRS and YFSETQ. The CDR3 sequence is 15 residues long. The CDR3 nucleotides read TGCGCCAGCAGCTCGGGCGACAGGGGGAATCAGCCCCAGCATTTT. This translates into CASSSGDRGNQPQHF.

This chain connects TRBV30 to TRBJ1-6, with 8 positions matching TRBD1. From germline, CDR1 is GTSNPN and CDR2 SVGIG (reference sequence). With 3 bases clipped from V and 5 bases from J, the junction kept 6 bases outside the gene matches. The CDR3 spans 15 residues. The CDR3 DNA reads TGTGCCTGGAGGTTTCCGACAGGGGATAATTCACCCCTCCACTTT. Translating it yields CAWRFPTGDNSPLHF.

The rearrangement joins TRBV4-3 to TRBJ2-6; D call uncertain. V lost 3 bases and J 0 bases, leaving 15 bases between the germline ends. This CDR3 is built from 18 residues. CDR1 LGHNA and CDR2 YSLEER come from the germline V gene. This CDR3 is CASSQRLAASSGANVLTF. The CDR3 bases are TGCGCCAGCAGCCAGCGTCTGGCAGCTTCCTCTGGGGCCAACGTCCTGACTTTC.

This sequence joins TRBV19 and TRBJ1-1, with 7 positions matching TRBD1. Germline CDR1 is LNHDA and CDR2 is SQIVND (reference sequence). The J segment lost 1 base and the V segment lost 5 bases, leaving 10 bases of the junction unmatched. The CDR3 is 16 amino acids. This CDR3 is CASSPGQHTRNTEAFF. The CDR3 region has the DNA TGTGCCAGTAGTCCGGGACAGCACACTAGGAACACTGAAGCTTTCTTT.